The 10 T cell receptor beta chains given below trace back to one sample, sequenced in a study of T cells expressing NK-cell markers. TCRdb re-called the 5' RACE reads and gives one entry per CDR3 protein, without DNA. The sample shows 300,000 to 500,000 distinct CDR3 sequences, and 9.5% to 12% sits with its ten largest clones. Sequencing input: blood T cells: a sorted CD56 or NKG2C T cell subset, CD4+ or CD8+ T cells, or bulk PBMC T cells (not recorded which). Receptors originate from a woman aged 45-59 years in good health.

This sequence joins TRBV5-1 and TRBJ1-2. This CDR3 region has 13 residues. From germline, CDR1 is SGHRS and CDR2 YFSETQ. The chain's CDR3 is CASSYGRSFGYTF.

V usage is TRBV5-1 and J usage is TRBJ2-1; TCRdb's D call, TRBD2, is unchecked because there is no DNA. The CDR3 is made up of 18 amino acids. The V gene's germline CDR1 is SGHRS and CDR2 YFSETQ. The CDR3 sequence: CASSWGGSAGVGYNEQFF.

The chain carries TRBV10-2 and TRBJ1-1. CDR1 WSHSY and CDR2 SAAADI come from the germline V gene. The CDR3 length is 13 residues. The CDR3 loop reads CASSRQANTEAFF.

The chain has TRBV27 and TRBJ2-1; no DNA is available, so the TRBD2 call from TCRdb remains unchecked. The germline CDR1 and CDR2 sequences are MNHEY and SMNVEV (reference sequence). This CDR3 has 14 residues. CDR3: CANNTSGLLNEQFF.

The rearrangement joins TRBV20-1 to TRBJ2-5; TCRdb picks TRBD1, but there is no DNA to check that call. The CDR3 runs to 15 residues. Germline CDR1 reads DFQATT; CDR2 reads SNEGSKA (reference sequence). This CDR3 is CSAEARDRDQETQYF.

This rearrangement joins TRBV2 to TRBJ1-4. Germline assignment: CDR1 SNHLY and CDR2 FYNNEI. The CDR3 contains 12 residues. CDR3 sequence: CASSDRRGKLFF. The entire variable domain, with the rest obtained from reference TRBV2 and TRBJ1-4, is as follows: EPEVTQTPSHQVTQMGQEVILRCVPISNHLYFYWYRQILGQKVEFLVSFYNNEISEKSEIFDDQFSVERPDGSNFTLKIRSTKLEDSAMYFCASSDRRGKLFFGSGTQLSVL.

The genes are TRBV7-9 and TRBJ1-5; TCRdb picks TRBD1, but there is no DNA to check that call. Germline-derived CDR1 and CDR2 are SEHNR and FQNEAQ (reference sequence). CDR3 length: 12 residues. This CDR3 is CASTGGWEPQHF.

This chain connects TRBV20-1 to TRBJ2-3. Germline V gene sequence: CDR1 DFQATT, CDR2 SNEGSKA (reference sequence). The CDR3 runs to 15 residues. This chain's CDR3 is CSARDVRSGTDTQYF.

The J gene is TRBJ2-5, the V gene TRBV5-1. The CDR3 spans 14 residues. The germline V gene has CDR1 SGHRS and CDR2 YFSETQ. CDR3 amino acids: CASSLVSITETQYF. Drawing the rest from reference TRBV5-1 and TRBJ2-5, the complete variable domain is KAGVTQTPRYLIKTRGQQVTLSCSPISGHRSVSWYQQTPGQGLQFLFEYFSETQRNKGNFPGRFSGRQFSNSRSEMNVSTLELGDSALYLCASSLVSITETQYFGPGTRLLVL.

The CDR3: CASTETGRSGELFF. This chain connects TRBV12-3 or TRBV12-4 to TRBJ2-2; TCRdb selects TRBD1, and the lack of DNA leaves this call unchecked. This CDR3 is 14 amino acids long.